A single sample gave rise to the 21 T cell receptor beta chains below, sequenced in a study of T cells expressing NK-cell markers. TCRdb re-analyzed the 5' RACE reads; it lists each CDR3 protein once, without DNA. This sample's clone table lists approximately 420,000 distinct CDR3 sequences. Sequencing used blood T cells: a sorted CD56 or NKG2C T cell subset, CD4+ or CD8+ T cells, or bulk PBMC T cells (not recorded which). These receptors were obtained from a woman aged 50 to 60 in good health.

The V and J genes are TRBV10-3 and TRBJ2-1; the D gene TCRdb calls, TRBD2, cannot be checked with no DNA. The CDR3 spans 18 residues. Germline CDR1 is ENHRY and CDR2 is SYGVKD. CDR3 residues: CAISESPAGLSLYNEQFF.

The chain has TRBV29-1 and TRBJ2-3. The CDR3 consists of 14 residues. The V gene's germline CDR1 is SQVTM and CDR2 ANQGSEA. This CDR3 reads CSGIPGVEADTQYF.

This chain joins TRBV19 and TRBJ1-2; TCRdb lists TRBD1, though no DNA is available to test this call. Germline V gene data show CDR1 as LNHDA and CDR2 as SQIVND (reference sequence). There are 13 residues in the CDR3. The CDR3 region is CATLNRASYGYTF.

The chain recombines TRBV5-6 with TRBJ2-5. The V gene's germline CDR1 is SGHDT and CDR2 YYEEEE. There are 12 residues in the CDR3. CDR3 sequence: CASSRQKETQYF.

V usage is TRBV14 and J usage is TRBJ1-6; TCRdb names TRBD1, which stays unverified in the absence of DNA. The V gene's germline CDR1 is SGHDN and CDR2 FVKESK. CDR3 length: 16 residues. The CDR3 loop is CASSQGRGRGRSPLHF. The full variable domain, rest sourced from reference TRBV14 and TRBJ1-6, is EAGVTQFPSHSVIEKGQTVTLRCDPISGHDNLYWYRRVMGKEIKFLLHFVKESKQDESGMPNNRFLAERTGGTYSTLKVQPAELEDSGVYFCASSQGRGRGRSPLHFGNGTRLTVT.

The CDR3 is CASNLGAVNTEAFF. The rearrangement uses TRBV6-1 and TRBJ1-1; TCRdb outputs TRBD1, but without DNA this stays unchecked. The germline gives CDR1 MNHNS, CDR2 SASEGT. CDR3 size: 14 residues.

The rearrangement joins TRBV4-1 to TRBJ1-4; absent DNA, TCRdb's TRBD1 call cannot be checked. Germline V gene lookup returns CDR1 MGHRA and CDR2 YSYEKL. This CDR3 has 15 amino acids. CDR3 sequence reads: CASSYEGKWDEKLFF.

This chain joins TRBV11-2 and TRBJ1-5; lacking DNA, the TRBD1 call made by TCRdb goes unchecked. The CDR3 totals 16 residues. CDR1 SGHAT and CDR2 FQNNGV come from the germline V gene. The CDR3 spells CASSSPREAGYQPQHF. Drawing the rest from reference TRBV11-2 and TRBJ1-5, the complete variable domain is EAGVAQSPRYKIIEKRQSVAFWCNPISGHATLYWYQQILGQGPKLLIQFQNNGVVDDSQLPKDRFSAERLKGVDSTLKIQPAKLEDSAVYLCASSSPREAGYQPQHFGDGTRLSIL.

The genes are TRBV7-9 and TRBJ1-6. CDR1 is SEHNR, CDR2 FQNEAQ, per germline (reference sequence). This CDR3 spans 15 amino acids. The CDR3 reads CASSFPTLGVGPLHF.

The J gene is TRBJ1-2, the V gene TRBV5-1; TCRdb's D call of TRBD1 is untestable without DNA. Looked up from germline, CDR1 is SGHRS and CDR2 is YFSETQ. The CDR3 totals 16 residues. Here the CDR3 reads CASSAGTGPFNYGYTF.

The rearrangement uses TRBV12-3 or TRBV12-4 and TRBJ2-7; TCRdb proposes TRBD2, but this gene call is untestable without DNA. The CDR3 totals 15 residues. The CDR3: CASGLGGGREGEQYF.

The rearrangement joins TRBV5-8 to TRBJ2-1; the D call from TCRdb, TRBD2, cannot be confirmed without DNA. The CDR3 runs to 16 residues. From germline, CDR1 is SGHTS and CDR2 YDEGEE. The CDR3 here is CASSLAWGGRRDEQFF.

The chain couples TRBV13 to TRBJ2-1; TCRdb reports TRBD1, a call that lacks DNA to check it against. CDR1 PRHDT and CDR2 FYEKMQ come from the germline V gene (reference sequence). The CDR3 contains 15 residues. The CDR3 is CASSLRFRGDNEQFF. Full variable domain (remainder filled in from reference TRBV13 and TRBJ2-1): AAGVIQSPRHLIKEKRETATLKCYPIPRHDTVYWYQQGPGQDPQFLISFYEKMQSDKGSIPDRFSAQQFSDYHSELNMSSLELGDSALYFCASSLRFRGDNEQFFGPGTRLTVL.

The chain combines TRBV5-1 with TRBJ1-2; as DNA is missing, the TRBD1 call by TCRdb cannot be tested. Germline CDR1 SGHRS, CDR2 YFSETQ. The CDR3 covers 12 residues. This CDR3 reads CASSFPGAGYTF.

CDR3 amino acids: CASSPQISDGYTF. This chain uses TRBV5-1 with TRBJ1-2. Germline V gene lookup returns CDR1 SGHRS and CDR2 YFSETQ. The CDR3 totals 13 residues.

V and J are TRBV6-1 and TRBJ2-2; the TCRdb D gene call, TRBD1, has no DNA to confirm it. This CDR3 is 14 amino acids long. CDR1 is MNHNS and CDR2 is SASEGT in the germline V gene. CDR3 amino acids: CASGGTTNTGELFF.

This chain links TRBV7-2 with TRBJ2-1; TCRdb's D call, TRBD2, is unchecked because there is no DNA. Per the germline V gene, CDR1 is SGHTA and CDR2 is FQGNSA. This CDR3 contains 19 residues. CDR3 region: CASSFRGLAGGAINNEQFF.

The rearrangement joins TRBV19 to TRBJ2-3; as DNA is missing, the TRBD1 call by TCRdb cannot be tested. The CDR3 is made up of 16 amino acids. Germline CDR1 reads LNHDA; CDR2 reads SQIVND (reference sequence). The CDR3 reads CASSIGGGHGTDTQYF.

The genes are TRBV4-1 and TRBJ2-7; TCRdb gives TRBD1 as the D gene, but with no DNA this cannot be confirmed. The CDR3 spans 15 residues. Germline CDR1 MGHRA, CDR2 YSYEKL. The CDR3 sequence is CASSQDPTGQYEQYF.

J is TRBJ1-1 and V is TRBV12-5. The CDR3 spans 12 residues. Germline values: CDR1 LGHNT, CDR2 FRNRAP. The CDR3 region is CASGSGRESPFF.

V usage is TRBV5-1 and J usage is TRBJ2-7. Germline CDR1 and CDR2: SGHRS and YFSETQ. This CDR3 has 12 amino acids. The CDR3 protein is CASSSLTPEQYF.